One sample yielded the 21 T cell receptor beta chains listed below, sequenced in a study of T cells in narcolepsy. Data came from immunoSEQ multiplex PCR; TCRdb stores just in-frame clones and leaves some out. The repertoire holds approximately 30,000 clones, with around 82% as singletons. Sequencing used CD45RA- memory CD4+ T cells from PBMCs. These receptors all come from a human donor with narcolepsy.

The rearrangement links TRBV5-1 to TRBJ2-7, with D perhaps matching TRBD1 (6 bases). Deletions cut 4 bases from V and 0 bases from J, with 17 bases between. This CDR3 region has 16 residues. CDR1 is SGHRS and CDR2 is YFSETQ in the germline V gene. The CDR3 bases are TGCGCCAGCAGCGGGTGGAGACAGGCTAACTCCTACGAGCAGTACTTC. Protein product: CASSGWRQANSYEQYF.

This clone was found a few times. The CDR3, as DNA: TGCGCCAGCAGCCAACCTTACAGGGGAAAGAACACTGAAGCTTTCTTT. Protein sequence: CASSQPYRGKNTEAFF. This sequence joins TRBV5-1 and TRBJ1-1; 7 nucleotides line up with TRBD1. J lost 1 base, V lost 4 bases, and 10 bases had no gene match. CDR3 size: 16 residues. Germline V CDR1 and CDR2: SGHRS, YFSETQ. Using reference TRBV5-1 and TRBJ1-1 for the parts outside the CDR3, the full variable domain is KAGVTQTPRYLIKTRGQQVTLSCSPISGHRSVSWYQQTPGQGLQFLFEYFSETQRNKGNFPGRFSGRQFSNSRSEMNVSTLELGDSALYLCASSQPYRGKNTEAFFGQGTRLTVV.

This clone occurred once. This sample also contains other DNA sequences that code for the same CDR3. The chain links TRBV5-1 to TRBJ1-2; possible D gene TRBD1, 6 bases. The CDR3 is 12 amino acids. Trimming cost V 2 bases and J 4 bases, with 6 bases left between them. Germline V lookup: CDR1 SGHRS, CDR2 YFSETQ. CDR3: CASSLQGYGYTF. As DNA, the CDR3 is TGCGCCAGCAGCTTACAGGGCTATGGCTACACCTTC. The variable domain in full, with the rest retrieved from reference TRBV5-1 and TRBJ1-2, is KAGVTQTPRYLIKTRGQQVTLSCSPISGHRSVSWYQQTPGQGLQFLFEYFSETQRNKGNFPGRFSGRQFSNSRSEMNVSTLELGDSALYLCASSLQGYGYTFGSGTRLTVV.

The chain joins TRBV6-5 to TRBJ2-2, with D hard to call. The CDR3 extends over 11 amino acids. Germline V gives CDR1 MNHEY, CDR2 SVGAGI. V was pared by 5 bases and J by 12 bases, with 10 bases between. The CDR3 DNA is TGTGCCAGCAGTGTAGGTGTTCAGCTGTTTTTT. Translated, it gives CASSVGVQLFF.

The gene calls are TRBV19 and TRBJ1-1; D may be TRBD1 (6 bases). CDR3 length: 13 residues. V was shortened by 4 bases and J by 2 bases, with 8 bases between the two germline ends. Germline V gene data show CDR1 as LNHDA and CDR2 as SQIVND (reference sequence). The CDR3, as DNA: TGTGCCAGTAGTAGACAGGTTAACACTGAAGCTTTCTTT. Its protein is CASSRQVNTEAFF.

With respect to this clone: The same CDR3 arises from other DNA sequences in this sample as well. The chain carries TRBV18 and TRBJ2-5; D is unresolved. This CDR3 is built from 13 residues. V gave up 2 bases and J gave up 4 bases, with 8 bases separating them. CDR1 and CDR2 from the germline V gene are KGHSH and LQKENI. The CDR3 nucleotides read TGTGCCAGCTCACCAGGGCAGGTAGAGACCCAGTACTTC. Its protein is CASSPGQVETQYF. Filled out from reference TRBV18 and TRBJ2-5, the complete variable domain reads NAGVMQNPRHLVRRRGQEARLRCSPMKGHSHVYWYRQLPEEGLKFMVYLQKENIIDESGMPKERFSAEFPKEGPSILRIQQVVRGDSAAYFCASSPGQVETQYFGPGTRLLVL.

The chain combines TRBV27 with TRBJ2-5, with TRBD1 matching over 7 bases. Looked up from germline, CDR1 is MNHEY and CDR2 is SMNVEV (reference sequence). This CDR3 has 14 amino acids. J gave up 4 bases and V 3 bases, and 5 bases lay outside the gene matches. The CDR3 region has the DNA TGTGCCAGCAGTTTTAGACAGGGCAGAGAGACCCAGTACTTC. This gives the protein CASSFRQGRETQYF.

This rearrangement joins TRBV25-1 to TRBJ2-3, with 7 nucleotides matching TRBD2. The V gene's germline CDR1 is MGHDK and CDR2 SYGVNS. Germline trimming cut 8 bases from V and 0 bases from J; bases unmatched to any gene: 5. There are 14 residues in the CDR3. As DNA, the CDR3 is TGTGCCAGCCGAAGCGGGGCTAGCACAGATACGCAGTATTTT. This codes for CASRSGASTDTQYF.

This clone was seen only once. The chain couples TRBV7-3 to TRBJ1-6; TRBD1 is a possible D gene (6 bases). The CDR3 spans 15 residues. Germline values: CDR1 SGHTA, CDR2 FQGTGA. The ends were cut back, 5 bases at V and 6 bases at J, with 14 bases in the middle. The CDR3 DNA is TGTGCCAGCAGCCAGAGGGAGGGGGGTAATTCACCCCTCCACTTT. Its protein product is CASSQREGGNSPLHF.

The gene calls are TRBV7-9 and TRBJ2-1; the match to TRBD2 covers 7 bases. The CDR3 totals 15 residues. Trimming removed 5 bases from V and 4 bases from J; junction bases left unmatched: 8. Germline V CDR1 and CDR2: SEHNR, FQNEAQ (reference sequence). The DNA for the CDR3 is TGTGCCAGCAGCCCAAGGACGGGGGGTTACAATGAGCAGTTCTTC. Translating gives CASSPRTGGYNEQFF.

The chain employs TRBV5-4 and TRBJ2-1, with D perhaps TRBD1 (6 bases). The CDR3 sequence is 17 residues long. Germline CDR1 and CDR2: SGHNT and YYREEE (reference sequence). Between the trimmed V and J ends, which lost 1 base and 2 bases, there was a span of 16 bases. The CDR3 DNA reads TGTGCCAGCAGCTTGTTGCGTGGGGGCAGTCCCTACAATGAGCAGTTCTTC. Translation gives CASSLLRGGSPYNEQFF.

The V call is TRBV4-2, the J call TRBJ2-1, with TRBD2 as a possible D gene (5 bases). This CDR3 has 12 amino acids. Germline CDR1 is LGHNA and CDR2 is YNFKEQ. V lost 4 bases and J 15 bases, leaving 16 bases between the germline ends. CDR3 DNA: TGTGCCAGCAGCCGCCGGGAAGCCCCCCCGTTCTTC. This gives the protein CASSRREAPPFF.

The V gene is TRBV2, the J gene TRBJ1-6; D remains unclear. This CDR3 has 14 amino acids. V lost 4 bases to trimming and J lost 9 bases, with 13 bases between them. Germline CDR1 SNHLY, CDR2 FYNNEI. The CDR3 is CASSGMSYGSPLHF. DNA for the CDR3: TGTGCCAGCAGTGGTATGAGTTACGGTTCACCCCTCCACTTT.

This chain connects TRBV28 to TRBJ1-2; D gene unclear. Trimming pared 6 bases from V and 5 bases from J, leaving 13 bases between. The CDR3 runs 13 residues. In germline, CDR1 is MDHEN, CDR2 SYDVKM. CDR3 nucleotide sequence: TGTGCCAGCAGCCTGGACGGAGAGTATGGCTACACCTTC. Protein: CASSLDGEYGYTF.

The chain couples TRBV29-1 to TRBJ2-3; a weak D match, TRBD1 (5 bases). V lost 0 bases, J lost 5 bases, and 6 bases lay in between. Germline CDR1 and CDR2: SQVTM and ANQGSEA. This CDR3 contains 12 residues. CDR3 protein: CSVEERGDTQYF. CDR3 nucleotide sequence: TGCAGCGTTGAAGAAAGGGGAGATACGCAGTATTTT.

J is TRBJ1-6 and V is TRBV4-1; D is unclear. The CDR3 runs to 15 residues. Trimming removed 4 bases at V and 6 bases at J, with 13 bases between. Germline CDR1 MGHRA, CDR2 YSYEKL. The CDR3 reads CASSPFSFINSPLHF. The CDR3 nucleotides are TGCGCCAGCAGCCCTTTTAGCTTCATTAATTCACCCCTCCACTTT.

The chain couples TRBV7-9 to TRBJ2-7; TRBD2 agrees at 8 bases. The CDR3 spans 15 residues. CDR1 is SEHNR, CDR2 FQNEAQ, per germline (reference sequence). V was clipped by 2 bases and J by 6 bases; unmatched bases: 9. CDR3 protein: CASSLTGSLAGEQYF. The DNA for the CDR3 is TGTGCCAGCAGCTTAACTGGATCGCTAGCGGGCGAGCAGTACTTC. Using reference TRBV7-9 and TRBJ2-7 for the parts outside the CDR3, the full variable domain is DTGVSQNPRHKITKRGQNVTFRCDPISEHNRLYWYRQTLGQGPEFLTYFQNEAQLEKSRLLSDRFSAERPKGSFSTLEIQRTEQGDSAMYLCASSLTGSLAGEQYFGPGTRLTVT.

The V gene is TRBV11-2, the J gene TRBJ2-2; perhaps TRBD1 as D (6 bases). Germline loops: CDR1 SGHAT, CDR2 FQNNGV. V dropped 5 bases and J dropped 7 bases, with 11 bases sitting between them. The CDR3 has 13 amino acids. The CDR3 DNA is TGTGCCAGCAGCGCCGACAGGTTCGGGGAGCTGTTTTTT. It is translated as CASSADRFGELFF.

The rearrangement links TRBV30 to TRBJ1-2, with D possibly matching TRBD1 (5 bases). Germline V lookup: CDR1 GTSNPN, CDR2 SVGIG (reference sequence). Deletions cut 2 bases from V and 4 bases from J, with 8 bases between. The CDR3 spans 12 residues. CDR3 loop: CAWSRTPYGYTF. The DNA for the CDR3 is TGTGCCTGGAGTAGGACACCCTATGGCTACACCTTC.

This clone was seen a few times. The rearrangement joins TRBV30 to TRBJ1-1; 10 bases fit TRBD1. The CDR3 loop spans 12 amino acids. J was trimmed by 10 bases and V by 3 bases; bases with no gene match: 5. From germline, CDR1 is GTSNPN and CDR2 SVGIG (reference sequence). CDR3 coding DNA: TGTGCCTGGAGCGGACAGGGGGTCGGAGCTTTCTTT. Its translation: CAWSGQGVGAFF.

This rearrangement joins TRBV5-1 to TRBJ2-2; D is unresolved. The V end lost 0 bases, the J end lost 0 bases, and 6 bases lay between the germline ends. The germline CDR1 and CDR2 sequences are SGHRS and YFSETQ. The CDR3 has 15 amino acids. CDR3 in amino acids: CASSLGTANTGELFF. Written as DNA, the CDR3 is TGCGCCAGCAGCTTGGGAACCGCGAACACCGGGGAGCTGTTTTTT.